This record covers a single T cell receptor beta chain. The target antigen is unknown. Everyone who donated was a Caucasian adult who lived in Nashville, Tennessee. This entry is derived from a study of shared clonotypes between healthy human individuals. Overall study: Aged 18 to 49, the donors were a couple of women and a few men.

A deep-level run was used for the assay. TCRdb's table, derived via immunoSEQ multiplex PCR, lists solely in-frame clones and lacks some. Of 2 million to 2.5 million clones in the sample, approximately 94% were seen once. Study observations and caveats: Expectations were that clonotype sharing among donors would be affected by sequencing depth.

Trimming shortened V by 4 bases and J by 3 bases, and 19 bases separated the two germline ends. This CDR3 comprises 17 residues. The germline V gene encodes CDR1 LGHNA and CDR2 YNFKEQ. This TCR was recovered from a man between 18 and 35 years old in good health. Some clones in this sample may be carry-over from other donors' samples. The sequenced sample consisted of naive CD4+ T cells from PBMCs. Subset of the sample: CD45RA+ positively selected. The rearrangement joins TRBV4-2 to TRBJ1-5, with no clear D. The CDR3 spells CASSPVRVGVSNQPQHF. The CDR3 bases are TGTGCCAGCAGCCCAGTAAGGGTCGGGGTCTCCAATCAGCCCCAGCATTTT.